This T cell receptor (beta chain) appears in the sequencing data of a study of PD-L1 blockade in urothelial cancer. Across the whole study: Patients started atezolizumab in the mid-2010s, 1,200 mg intravenously every 3 weeks. Each patient had 0 to 3 earlier chemotherapy regimens.

This CDR3 contains 10 residues. The germline V and J ends were trimmed by 6 bases and 7 bases, with 10 bases remaining between them. The germline V gene encodes CDR1 DFQATT and CDR2 SNEGSKA (reference sequence). Method: immunoSEQ multiplex PCR; TCRdb's copy keeps in-frame clones and lacks some. Among about 88,000 clones, approximately 90% were seen once, and the ten largest hold approximately 10%. This rearrangement joins TRBV20-1 to TRBJ2-7; no definite D call. Sequencing was performed on PBMCs, taken around atezolizumab (anti-PD-L1) treatment. This TCR came from a man aged 55 to 70 with urothelial cancer. The CDR3 sequence is CSASTEEQYF. The CDR3, as DNA: TGCAGTGCCTCAACAGAAGAGCAGTACTTC.